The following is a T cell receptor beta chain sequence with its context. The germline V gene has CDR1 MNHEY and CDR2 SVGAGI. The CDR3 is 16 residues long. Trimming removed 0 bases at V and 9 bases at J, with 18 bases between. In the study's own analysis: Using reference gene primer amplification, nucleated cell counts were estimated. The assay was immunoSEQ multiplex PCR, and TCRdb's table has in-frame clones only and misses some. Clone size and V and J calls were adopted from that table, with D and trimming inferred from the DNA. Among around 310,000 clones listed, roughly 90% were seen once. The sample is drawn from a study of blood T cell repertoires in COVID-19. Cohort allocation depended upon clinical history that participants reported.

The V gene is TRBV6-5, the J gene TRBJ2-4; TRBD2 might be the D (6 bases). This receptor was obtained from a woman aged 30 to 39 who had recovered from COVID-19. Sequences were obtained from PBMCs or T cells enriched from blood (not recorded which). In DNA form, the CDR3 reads TGTGCCAGCAGTTACTCGGGGTTTGGGGGGACGGGCATTCAGTACTTC. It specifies CASSYSGFGGTGIQYF.